This T cell receptor beta chain was sequenced for a study of identical twins. TCRdb processed the 5' RACE reads anew with MiXCR; each CDR3 protein has one entry. The table includes a few hundred thousand distinct CDR3 sequences, around 8% detected once. This clonotype was detected many times. Antigen unknown. Trimming at V came to 5 bases and at J to 2 bases, leaving 5 bases not matched to a gene. This CDR3 region has 14 residues. CDR1 and CDR2 from the germline V gene are SEHNR and FQNEAQ (reference sequence). Study results and limitations: The study drew conclusions from cross-sectional statistical analysis, not from following the same donors.

The sample was also linked to a second study, of yellow fever vaccine responses in identical twins.

The receptor's source is a woman aged 18-29 years in good health. Sample: CD8+ T cells sorted from blood. The chain employs TRBV7-9 and TRBJ2-7; 8 bases are a match to TRBD1. The CDR3 DNA sequence: TGTGCCAGCAGCCTAATGGACAGGGCCTACGAGCAGTACTTC. This translates into CASSLMDRAYEQYF.